The 18 T cell receptor beta chains in this list originate from one sample, sequenced in a study of T cells in Graves' hyperthyroidism and ophthalmopathy. From RNA transcripts, TCR beta CDR3 regions were amplified. Primed by the HTBI set, a first-round RT-PCR was run on the TCR CDR3. Each CDR3 protein is one row after TCRdb ran MiXCR on the multiplex PCR reads. The sample carries about 300,000 distinct CDR3 sequences, about 25% recorded once. Sample: blood. These TCRs come from a man between 35 and 55 years old with Graves' hyperthyroidism that later progressed to Graves' ophthalmopathy.

This clonotype was counted many times. The chain couples TRBV6-4 to TRBJ1-1; 11 bases are shared with TRBD1. The CDR3 covers 19 residues. The germline V gene has CDR1 MRHNA and CDR2 SNTAGT. V lost 5 bases and J lost 3; bases outside the gene matches: 17. The CDR3 is CASSKAKSGTGGWDTEAFF. CDR3 sequence (DNA): TGTGCCAGCAGTAAGGCCAAATCCGGGACAGGGGGTTGGGACACTGAAGCTTTCTTT.

This clonotype has a count of ten or more. This rearrangement joins TRBV4-1 to TRBJ1-1; 7 nucleotides match TRBD1. This CDR3 is 15 amino acids long. V lost 3 bases and J lost 5; bases outside the gene matches: 9. The germline gives CDR1 MGHRA, CDR2 YSYEKL. The CDR3 here is CASSHPHRTGTEAFF. CDR3 nucleotides: TGCGCCAGCAGCCATCCCCACAGGACAGGTACTGAAGCTTTCTTT.

The J gene is TRBJ1-1, the V gene TRBV27, with a tentative D call TRBD1 (5 bases). CDR3 size: 15 residues. Germline assignment: CDR1 MNHEY and CDR2 SMNVEV (reference sequence). V was trimmed by 0 bases and J by 1 base, leaving 9 bases between them. CDR3 sequence reads: CASSLSARANTEAFF. For the CDR3, the DNA is TGTGCCAGCAGTTTATCAGCCAGGGCGAACACTGAAGCTTTCTTT.

V usage is TRBV29-1 and J usage is TRBJ2-5, with TRBD2 identical over 10 bases. The CDR3 consists of 14 residues. Trimming removed 4 bases from V and 4 bases from J; junction bases left unmatched: 6. From germline, CDR1 is SQVTM and CDR2 ANQGSEA. CDR3 region: CSVGLAGAGETQYF. The CDR3, as DNA: TGCAGCGTTGGGCTAGCGGGAGCCGGAGAGACCCAGTACTTC.

This clonotype was recorded at least ten times. The V and J genes are TRBV4-1 and TRBJ1-2; D is ambiguous. This CDR3 region has 15 residues. The germline CDR1 and CDR2 sequences are MGHRA and YSYEKL. Trimming stripped 1 base from V and 2 bases from J, with 11 bases between. As DNA, the CDR3 is TGCGCCAGCAGCCAAGCGGGCGGCCGCAACTATGGCTACACCTTC. It translates to CASSQAGGRNYGYTF.

A note on this clonotype: A much larger clone differs by one base, so this may be a read error. This chain connects TRBV27 to TRBJ2-2; weak D call: TRBD2 (6 bases). In germline, CDR1 is MNHEY, CDR2 SMNVEV (reference sequence). The CDR3 length is 15 residues. The CDR3 protein is CASISWRSNTGGLFF. The CDR3, as DNA: TGTGCCAGCATTTCCTGGCGGTCGAACACCGGGGGGCTGTTTTTT.

Many counts were recorded for this clonotype. V gene TRBV5-1 combines with J gene TRBJ2-2, with D possibly being TRBD2 (5 bases). Germline-derived CDR1 and CDR2 are SGHRS and YFSETQ. V was pared by 2 bases and J by 6 bases, with 14 bases between. The CDR3 is made up of 15 amino acids. DNA for the CDR3: TGCGCCAGCAGCTTCCCGCGGGCTGGGGCCGGGGAGCTGTTTTTT. The encoded protein is CASSFPRAGAGELFF.

This clonotype was picked up many times. This chain uses TRBV12-3 or TRBV12-4 with TRBJ2-5; D is possibly TRBD2 (6 bases). V lost 1 base and J 4 bases, leaving 10 bases between the germline ends. CDR3 length equals 14 residues. CDR3 coding DNA: TGTGCCAGCAGTTTAGTCGGGAGTGTAGAGACCCAGTACTTC. Protein: CASSLVGSVETQYF.

This clonotype appeared many times. The chain recombines TRBV3-1 with TRBJ2-5, with D unresolved. CDR1 is LGHDT, CDR2 YNNKEL, per germline (reference sequence). Trimming removed 0 bases at V and 5 bases at J, with 7 bases between. The CDR3 loop spans 13 amino acids. The CDR3 sequence is CASSQETGETQYF. The CDR3 nucleotides are TGTGCCAGCAGCCAAGAGACCGGGGAGACCCAGTACTTC.

This clonotype was observed many times. The rearrangement links TRBV28 to TRBJ1-2, with unresolved D. Germline V gene sequence: CDR1 MDHEN, CDR2 SYDVKM. V lost 6 bases to trimming and J lost 8 bases, with 13 bases between them. CDR3 length equals 12 residues. CDR3 loop: CASSPPNGGYTF. The CDR3 DNA is TGTGCCAGCAGCCCACCTAATGGAGGCTACACCTTC.

As to this clonotype: Possible read error: a much larger clone is one base away. V is TRBV30 and J is TRBJ2-7, with 10 nucleotides matching TRBD2. The DNA matches TRBJ2-1 better at its end, which makes the J call doubtful. CDR3 length: 16 amino acids. Germline V lookup: CDR1 GTSNPN, CDR2 SVGIG (reference sequence). CDR3 in amino acids: CAWTFRDSGRKREQFF. Written as DNA, the CDR3 is TGTGCCTGGACCTTTCGTGATAGCGGGAGGAAGCGCGAGCAGTTCTTC.

This clonotype was seen many times. CDR3 residues: CASSLVYGQGVYGYTF. In DNA form, the CDR3 reads TGTGCCAGCAGCTTAGTTTATGGACAGGGGGTTTATGGCTACACCTTC. V is TRBV11-2 and J is TRBJ1-2; 10 nucleotides match TRBD1. The CDR3 totals 16 residues. The ends lost 1 base at V and 5 bases at J; junction bases unmatched: 7. Germline values: CDR1 SGHAT, CDR2 FQNNGV.

This clonotype has ten or more counts. The rearrangement links TRBV30 to TRBJ1-6, with unresolved D. Germline-derived CDR1 and CDR2 are GTSNPN and SVGIG (reference sequence). The CDR3 spans 12 residues. V gave up 3 bases and J gave up 7 bases, with 7 bases separating them. CDR3 sequence reads: CAWRTPNSPLHF. CDR3 nucleotide sequence: TGTGCCTGGAGGACTCCGAATTCACCCCTCCACTTT.

The genes are TRBV19 and TRBJ2-5, with D tentatively TRBD1 (7 bases). Per germline, CDR1 LNHDA and CDR2 SQIVND (reference sequence). This CDR3 is built from 14 residues. The ends were cut back, 10 bases at V and 3 bases at J, with 18 bases in the middle. Here the CDR3 DNA reads TGTGCCACCGCGGGACAGTACATGAAAGAGACCCAGTACTTC. As protein: CATAGQYMKETQYF.

This clonotype was seen many times. The CDR3 nucleotides are TGTGCCAGCAGGAAAACTAGCGGAAACACCGGGGAGCTGTTTTTT. Protein: CASRKTSGNTGELFF. The chain combines TRBV12-3 or TRBV12-4 with TRBJ2-2, with 8 bases lining up with TRBD2. The CDR3 runs to 15 residues. V was pared by 6 bases and J by 2 bases, with 5 bases of the junction left unmatched.

The chain combines TRBV6-1 with TRBJ2-7, with D possibly being TRBD2 (5 bases). The CDR3 totals 14 residues. V lost 6 bases and J lost 4, with 16 bases in between. Germline CDR1 and CDR2: MNHNS and SASEGT. DNA for the CDR3: TGTGCCAGCAGAGAGCCCGGGGTTGGTTACGAGCAGTACTTC. Its translation is CASREPGVGYEQYF.

Many counts were recorded for this clonotype. The chain employs TRBV2 and TRBJ1-1; no clear D gene. Germline CDR1 is SNHLY and CDR2 is FYNNEI. The length of the CDR3 is 13 residues. The ends were cut back, 1 base at V and 2 bases at J, with 5 bases in the middle. The CDR3 loop is CASSEGENTEAFF. In nucleotides, the CDR3 is TGTGCCAGCAGTGAAGGGGAAAACACTGAAGCTTTCTTT.

This clonotype has ten or more counts. The genes are TRBV6-2 or TRBV6-3 and TRBJ2-7; TRBD1 aligns across 7 bases. J gave up 1 base and V 2 bases, and 5 bases lay outside the gene matches. CDR1 is MNHEY, CDR2 SVGEGT, per germline. The CDR3 sequence is 15 residues long. The CDR3 here is CASSYGQEVSYEQYF. In nucleotides, the CDR3 is TGTGCCAGCAGTTACGGACAGGAGGTTTCCTACGAGCAGTACTTC.